The T cell receptor beta chain under discussion was sequenced for a study of T cell responses to AZD1222 COVID-19 vaccine. V lost 0 bases, J lost 3 bases, and 0 bases lay in between. The CDR3 sequence is 11 residues long. Germline V CDR1 and CDR2: SGHAT, FQNNGV. Concerning this clone: Its antigen is unknown. The same CDR3 is also encoded by other DNA sequences in this sample.

Broader study findings: In the spike-specific TCR repertoire, nearly half reportedly target unmutated variant regions. Spike-specific TCR breadth and depth were elevated following two AZD1222 doses. Samples come after the peak T cell response, not at day 14. White British ancestry dominated among donors, who included more females, and clonal diversity was possibly underestimated.

Method: immunoSEQ multiplex PCR; TCRdb's copy keeps in-frame clones and lacks some. The data contain about 110,000 clones, roughly 90% of them singletons. The sequenced sample was peripheral blood, obtained on day 0 of MenACWY control vaccination. The receptor comes from an adult in good health. The chain couples TRBV11-2 to TRBJ2-7; D is unclear. This CDR3 reads CASSLDYEQYF. The CDR3 DNA sequence: TGTGCCAGCAGCTTAGACTACGAGCAGTACTTC.